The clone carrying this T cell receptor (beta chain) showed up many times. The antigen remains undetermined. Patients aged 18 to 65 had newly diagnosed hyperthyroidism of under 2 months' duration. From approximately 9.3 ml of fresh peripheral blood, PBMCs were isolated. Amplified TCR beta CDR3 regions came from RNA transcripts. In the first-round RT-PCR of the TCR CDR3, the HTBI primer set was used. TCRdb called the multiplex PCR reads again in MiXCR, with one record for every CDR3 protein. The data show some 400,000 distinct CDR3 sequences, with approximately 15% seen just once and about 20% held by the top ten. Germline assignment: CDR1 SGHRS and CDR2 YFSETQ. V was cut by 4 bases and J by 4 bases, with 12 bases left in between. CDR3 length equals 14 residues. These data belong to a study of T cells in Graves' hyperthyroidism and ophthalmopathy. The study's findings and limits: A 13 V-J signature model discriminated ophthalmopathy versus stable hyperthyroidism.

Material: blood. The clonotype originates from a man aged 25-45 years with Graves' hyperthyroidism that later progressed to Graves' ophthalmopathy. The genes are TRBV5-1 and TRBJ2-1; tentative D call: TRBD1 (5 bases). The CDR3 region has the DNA TGCGCCAGCAGCCCCGGACAAATTTACAATGAGCAGTTCTTC. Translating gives CASSPGQIYNEQFF.